This TCR beta chain comes out of a study of vaccination and CD4 T cells after COVID-19 (dated 2022 in TCRdb). The study in broad terms: Convalescent patients had a positive SARS-CoV-2 result on nasal swab PCR, and of these patients, several had mild disease and one had severe disease. Six males and four females were included in the convalescent cohort, with two Hispanic individuals, seven Caucasians, two Asians and one multiracial person represented. Participants got two doses of the Pfizer-BioNTech BNT162b2 vaccine (n=8) or two doses of the Moderna mRNA-1273 vaccine (n=2). Post-COVID blood samples were collected from convalescent patients a median of roughly 100 days after diagnosis, with a range of roughly 30 to 161 days. Post-vaccine blood samples were collected a median of approximately 68 days after the second vaccine dose, ranging from about 13 to 241 days. Culture stimuli were overlapping spike peptide pools from SARS-CoV-2 and from the common cold coronaviruses HCoV-NL63, HCoV-OC43 and HCoV-229E. Control cultures used a CEFX viral epitope pool as positive control, an HIV-1 Nef peptide pool as negative control, or no peptide. In under twelve COVID-19 convalescent patients and a few infection-naive healthy vaccine recipients, researchers compared the spike-specific CD4+ TCR repertoire from before mRNA vaccination with the repertoire from after. The research as a whole found: An increase in the median number of SARS-CoV-2-reactive clonotypes from approximately 20 after infection to 35 to 40 after vaccination was observed, but the change was not found to be significant. Of the vaccine-specific clones in convalescent patients, 304 of 307, or nearly all, reacted only to SARS-CoV-2 spike and did not cross-react with common cold coronaviruses. Only a relatively small number of convalescent patients were included in the study, and early timepoints following natural infection were not analyzed. Among the post-vaccine SARS-CoV-2-reactive clones in convalescent patients, a median around 90% showed up only after vaccination, which suggests vaccine-specific priming.

Only a few counts were recorded for this clonotype. There is no known antigen for this receptor. Qualities for individual bases were not recorded, and no much larger clone is one base off. Library preparation employed PCR. DNA from cultured CD4+ T cells was subjected to TCR sequencing with the Oncomine TCR Beta short-read assay at the Johns Hopkins FTIC core. The QIAamp micro DNA kit was used to extract genomic DNA from the cultured CD4+ T cells. The Oncomine TCR Beta libraries from cultured CD4+ T cells were pooled using unique dual indexes and then sequenced on an Illumina iSeq 100. Per the authors' processing: Non-productive sequences were removed, and CDR3s not starting with C, not ending with F or W, or shorter than 7 amino acids were discarded. Antigen-specific clonotypes were identified using the MANAFEST web application through comparison of peptide-stimulated wells with reference and other culture wells. For a clone to be called positive, the clone needed an FDR below 0.05, an odds ratio above 5, and a productive frequency above 0.1% in at least two of three replicate wells. Clonotypes that were significantly expanded in both SARS-CoV-2 spike wells and at least one common cold coronavirus spike condition were defined as cross-reactive. Levenshtein distances (stringdist) and unrooted phylogenetic trees (ape) in R version 3.6.1 were used to assess CDR3 homology. TCRdb passed the public sequencing reads through fastp at Q25 and MiXCR, retaining productive beta sequences. Rows with a matching CDR3 protein are joined into one entry that keeps the most common DNA and genes. Here the V and J calls rest on TCRdb's processing, not on the authors' analysis. This sample is represented by about 20,000 distinct CDR3 sequences; about 52% of them were singletons. The top ten constitute 6.5% to 9% of the sample.

The germline V gene encodes CDR1 SGHTA and CDR2 FQGNSA. V is clipped by 5 bases and J by 1 base, and the sequence between their germline boundaries is 11 bases long. The cysteine opens and the phenylalanine closes a CDR3 of 14 amino acids. The DNA shown is the 42-base CDR3, in frame from base 1. Sample treatment or condition, as interpreted from the label and publication: roughly 10-day PBMC culture with coronavirus spike peptide pools or control peptides (ViraFEST assay). To expand antigen-specific T cells with peptide pools and then pick out the expanded clonotypes through TCR sequencing, the study relied on the ViraFEST assay. The positive SARS-CoV-2 PCR tests of the convalescent patients were dated from March to December 2020, before the Alpha, Beta and Delta variants emerged in the United States. Each well held around 2.1 million PBMCs cultured with approximately 9.1 ug/ml peptide pools in IMDM containing around 5% human AB serum and roughly 9.3 IU/ml IL-2. On days 3 and 7, half of the culture medium was replaced with fresh IL-2-containing medium. After around 10 days of culture, CD4+ T cells were isolated by negative selection with the EasySep CD4+ T cell isolation kit. PBMCs were separated from whole blood using Ficoll-Paque Plus gradient centrifugation and then either used fresh or cryopreserved at -140C. Each culture condition was generally run in triplicate wells.

The TCR sequence derives from a human donor who had recovered from COVID-19. The material sequenced was CD4+ T cells from blood, cultured in vitro. This chain joins TRBV7-2 to TRBJ1-1, with the D gene too uncertain to name. The DNA sequence is given as TGTGCCAGCAGCCGCTTGTCGCAGAACACTGAAGCTTTCTTT. This translates into CASSRLSQNTEAFF.